This TCR beta chain was sequenced in a study of T cell repertoires in cytomegalovirus infection. Concerning this clonotype: Its antigen is unknown.

MiXCR, applied by TCRdb to the reads, yields one record per CDR3 protein. The table shows about 400,000 distinct CDR3 sequences, with about 32% occurring only once. This clonotype originated in a human donor in good health (CMV status not recorded). Some clones in this sample may be carry-over from other donors' samples. The source was cultured PBMCs, collected from culture after CMV antigen stimulation.

The CDR3 DNA reads TGCGCCAGCAGCCAAGAATTGCGGTCAGCTAGGACTGAAGCTTTCTTT. As protein: CASSQELRSARTEAFF. J is TRBJ1-1 and V is TRBV4-1; D is uncertain. From germline, CDR1 is MGHRA and CDR2 YSYEKL. This CDR3 contains 16 residues. Trimming removed 0 bases at V and 5 bases at J, with 16 bases between.